This T cell receptor (beta chain) originates from a study of CD4 T cells in relation to SARS-CoV-2 and coronaviruses. CD4+ T cells from unexposed donors were obtained before the COVID-19 pandemic (2011-2018). CD4+ T cells were isolated from the cells after around eleven days of culture. Per the germline V gene, CDR1 is GTSNPN and CDR2 is SVGIG (reference sequence). Trimming stripped 4 bases from V and 5 bases from J, with 11 bases between. The CDR3 totals 13 residues. TCRdb's copy holds only in-frame clones and misses some; the assay was immunoSEQ multiplex PCR. The sample carries 25,000 to 30,000 clones, about 80% recorded once. Concerning this clone itself: Its antigen is as yet unknown.

Sequenced material: CD4+ T cells from PBMCs, cultured in vitro. The V and J genes are TRBV30 and TRBJ1-4; weak D call: TRBD1 (5 bases). This TCR was recovered from a human donor in good health. The DNA of the CDR3 is TGTGCCTGGAACAGTAAGGGGAATGAAAAACTGTTTTTT. Residues: CAWNSKGNEKLFF.